A single TCR beta chain is shown here with its context. These data originate in a study of T cell repertoires in cytomegalovirus infection. Germline CDR1 reads LGHNA; CDR2 reads YSLEER. There are 16 residues in the CDR3. The V and J ends lost 2 bases and 10 bases respectively, with 18 bases between them. TCRdb used MiXCR to reprocess the reads, holding one entry per CDR3 protein. The sample holds hundreds of thousands of distinct CDR3 sequences, roughly 6.5% seen once. The rearrangement joins TRBV4-3 to TRBJ1-6; no clear D gene. This TCR was sampled from a human donor in good health (CMV status not recorded). Some clones in this sample may be carry-over from other donors' samples. The sequencing sample was made of PBMCs. Written as DNA, the CDR3 is TGCGCCAGCAGCCAACAGCATGGAATAGGTCAATCACCCCTCCACTTT. Translating it yields CASSQQHGIGQSPLHF.